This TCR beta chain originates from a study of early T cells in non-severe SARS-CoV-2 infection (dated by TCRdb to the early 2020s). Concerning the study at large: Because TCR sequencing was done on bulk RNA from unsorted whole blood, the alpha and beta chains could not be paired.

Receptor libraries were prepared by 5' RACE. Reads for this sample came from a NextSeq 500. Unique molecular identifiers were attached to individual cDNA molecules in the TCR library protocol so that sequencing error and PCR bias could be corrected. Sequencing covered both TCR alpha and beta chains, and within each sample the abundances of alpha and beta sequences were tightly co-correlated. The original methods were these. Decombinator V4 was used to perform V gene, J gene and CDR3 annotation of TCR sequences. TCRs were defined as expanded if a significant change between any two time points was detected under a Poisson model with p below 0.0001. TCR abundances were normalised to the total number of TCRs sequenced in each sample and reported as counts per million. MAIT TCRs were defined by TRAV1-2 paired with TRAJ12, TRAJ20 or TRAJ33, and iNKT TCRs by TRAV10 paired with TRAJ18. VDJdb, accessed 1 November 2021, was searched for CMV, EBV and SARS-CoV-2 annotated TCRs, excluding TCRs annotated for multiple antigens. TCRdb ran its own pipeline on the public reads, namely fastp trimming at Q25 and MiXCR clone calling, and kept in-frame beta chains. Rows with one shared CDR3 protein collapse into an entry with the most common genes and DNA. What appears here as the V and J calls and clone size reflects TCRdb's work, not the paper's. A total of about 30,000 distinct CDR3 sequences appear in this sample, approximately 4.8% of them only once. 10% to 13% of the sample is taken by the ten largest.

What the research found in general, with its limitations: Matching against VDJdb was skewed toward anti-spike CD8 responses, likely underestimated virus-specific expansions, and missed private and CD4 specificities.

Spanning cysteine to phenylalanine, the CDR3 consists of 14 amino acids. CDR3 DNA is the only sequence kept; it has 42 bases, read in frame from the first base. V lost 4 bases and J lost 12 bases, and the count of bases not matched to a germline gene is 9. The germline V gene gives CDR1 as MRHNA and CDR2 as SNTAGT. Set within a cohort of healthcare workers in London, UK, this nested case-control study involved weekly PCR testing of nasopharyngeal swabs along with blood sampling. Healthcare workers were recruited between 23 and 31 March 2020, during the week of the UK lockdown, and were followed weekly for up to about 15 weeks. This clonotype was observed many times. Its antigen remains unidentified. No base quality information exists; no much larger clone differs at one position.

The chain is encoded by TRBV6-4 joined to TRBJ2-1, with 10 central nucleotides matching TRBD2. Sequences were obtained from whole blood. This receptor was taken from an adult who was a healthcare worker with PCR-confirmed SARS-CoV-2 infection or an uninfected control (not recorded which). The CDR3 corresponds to CASSGERGGQVQFF. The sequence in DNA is TGTGCCAGCAGTGGAGAGCGGGGGGGCCAGGTGCAGTTCTTC.